The clone carrying this T cell receptor (beta chain) was picked up a small number of times. Per the original data handling: Counts of nucleated cells, estimated from reference gene primer amplification, were obtained. The table came from immunoSEQ multiplex PCR; TCRdb's copy has only in-frame clones and leaves some out. Clonal size and the V and J genes are those of that table, whereas D and trimming came from the DNA. Among roughly 150,000 clones, about 90% were seen once, and the ten largest hold less than 5%. These data come from a study of blood T cell repertoires in COVID-19. Looking at the study overall: T cells, B-cell-depleted T cells, or PBMCs provided the cDNA or gDNA that served as material.

Trimming removed 3 bases at V and 7 bases at J, with 10 bases between. The CDR3 has 14 amino acids. CDR1 and CDR2 from the germline V gene are MDHEN and SYDVKM. Participant age was roughly 18 to 89 years, and participants resided in fewer than 30 US areas. Contact with a PCR-confirmed or clinician-diagnosed COVID-19 case occurred within 2 weeks of entry. Sequenced: PBMCs or T cells enriched from blood (not recorded which). This TCR was recovered from a woman aged 40 to 50 who had been exposed to COVID-19. The chain employs TRBV28 and TRBJ1-6, with a weak D call TRBD1 (5 bases). The CDR3, as DNA: TGTGCCAGCAGTTTTATGGCAGGGAATTCACCCCTCCACTTT. Encoded protein: CASSFMAGNSPLHF.